The 21 T cell receptor beta chains presented below share a single source sample, sequenced in a study of CD8 T cells in Susac syndrome (dated by TCRdb to the late 2010s). Receptor libraries were prepared by the immunoSEQ multiplex PCR assay. RNA was extracted using the RNeasy kit, and roughly 0.45 to 1 ug of the RNA was reverse transcribed with random hexamers. The public reads were quality trimmed at Q25 with fastp and then assembled into clones with MiXCR by TCRdb, keeping productive beta chains. For every CDR3 protein sequence, its rows merge into one entry that carries the most common genes and DNA. This sample has around 190,000 distinct CDR3 sequences in its table, and around 96% of those were observed once. The ten biggest clones cover about 0.1% of the sample. Sequenced input: CD4+ T cells from PBMCs. The receptor source for this set is a human donor in good health.

The rearrangement joins TRBV20-1 to TRBJ1-2; possibly TRBD1 for D (5 bases). CDR3 length: 11 residues. Germline V lookup: CDR1 DFQATT, CDR2 SNEGSKA (reference sequence). V dropped 5 bases and J dropped 6 bases, with 10 bases sitting between them. CDR3 DNA: TGCAGTGCTTCAGGGTATAATGGCTACACCTTC. Its protein is CSASGYNGYTF.

This sequence joins TRBV7-6 and TRBJ2-7; D perhaps matches TRBD2 (5 bases). Germline V gives CDR1 SGHVS, CDR2 FNYEAQ. V was trimmed by 8 bases and J by 4 bases, leaving 15 bases between them. The CDR3 has 13 residues. CDR3 DNA: TGTGCCAGCGGAGGCCCCCCGCTTTACGAGCAGTACTTC. Encoded protein: CASGGPPLYEQYF. Using reference TRBV7-6 and TRBJ2-7 for the parts outside the CDR3, the full variable domain is GAGVSQSPRYKVTKRGQDVALRCDPISGHVSLYWYRQALGQGPEFLTYFNYEAQQDKSGLPNDRFSAERPEGSISTLTIQRTEQRDSAMYRCASGGPPLYEQYFGPGTRLTVT.

This chain connects TRBV6-5 to TRBJ2-7; TRBD2 might be the D (6 bases). The CDR3 is 12 residues long. CDR1 and CDR2 (germline): MNHEY, SVGAGI. V dropped 4 bases and J dropped 12 bases, with 16 bases sitting between them. The CDR3 sequence: CASSLGGIFLYF. The CDR3 nucleotides are TGTGCCAGCAGTTTAGGAGGGATTTTTTTGTACTTC.

The chain is built from TRBV3-1 and TRBJ2-1; 11 bases align to TRBD2. Germline V CDR1 and CDR2: LGHDT, YNNKEL (reference sequence). There are 16 residues in the CDR3. The trim removed 4 bases at V and 5 bases at J, leaving 7 bases unmatched. CDR3 region: CASSPPSSGRHNEQFF. CDR3 DNA: TGTGCCAGCAGCCCCCCTTCTAGCGGGAGGCACAATGAGCAGTTCTTC.

The J gene is TRBJ2-5, the V gene TRBV9; a weak D match, TRBD2 (5 bases). The germline V and J ends were trimmed by 5 bases and 1 base, with 18 bases remaining between them. Looked up from germline, CDR1 is SGDLS and CDR2 is YYNGEE. This CDR3 has 16 residues. In DNA form, the CDR3 reads TGTGCCAGCAGTGTAAGCCGAGGACGGGGCCAAGAGACCCAGTACTTC. This gives the protein CASSVSRGRGQETQYF.

Only one count was recorded for this clonotype. The chain links TRBV30 to TRBJ2-6; D may be TRBD1 (5 bases). This CDR3 contains 14 residues. Germline CDR1 GTSNPN, CDR2 SVGIG (reference sequence). The V end lost 5 bases, the J end lost 4 bases, and 12 bases lay between the germline ends. The CDR3 DNA sequence: TGTGCCTGGGACAGATCGGAAGGGGCCAACGTCCTGACTTTC. This codes for CAWDRSEGANVLTF.

V is TRBV2 and J is TRBJ2-5, with unresolved D. Per the germline V gene, CDR1 is SNHLY and CDR2 is FYNNEI. CDR3 size: 13 residues. V lost 4 bases and J lost 4, with 10 bases in between. The CDR3 sequence is CASSVDWLETQYF. The CDR3 coding sequence is TGTGCCAGCAGTGTGGATTGGTTAGAGACCCAGTACTTC.

The chain joins TRBV20-1 to TRBJ2-5; 11 bases are a match to TRBD2. V trimming: 5 bases; J trimming: 0 bases; junction bases outside the gene matches: 5. The germline V gene has CDR1 DFQATT and CDR2 SNEGSKA (reference sequence). The CDR3 is 15 amino acids. The CDR3 DNA follows: TGCAGTGCTTCCAGACTAGCGGGGAACCAAGAGACCCAGTACTTC. The encoded protein is CSASRLAGNQETQYF.

The CDR3 bases are TGTGCCAGCAGTCCCTTGGACATCAGGGAGACCCAGTACTTC. As protein: CASSPLDIRETQYF. The rearrangement joins TRBV6-6 to TRBJ2-5; the D gene is possibly TRBD1 (5 bases). Germline assignment: CDR1 MNHNY and CDR2 SVGAGI (reference sequence). The CDR3 extends over 14 amino acids. V was pared by 5 bases and J by 5 bases, with 15 bases between.

This chain uses TRBV5-6 with TRBJ1-5, with a weak D call TRBD1 (5 bases). Looked up from germline, CDR1 is SGHDT and CDR2 is YYEEEE. V lost 7 bases and J 3 bases, leaving 14 bases between the germline ends. The CDR3 contains 14 residues. CDR3: CASSTGTVNQPQHF. The CDR3 DNA reads TGTGCCAGCTCTACTGGGACGGTCAATCAGCCCCAGCATTTT.

The chain recombines TRBV12-3 or TRBV12-4 with TRBJ2-1, with TRBD1 as a possible D gene (6 bases). Trimming stripped 1 base from V and 10 bases from J, with 14 bases between. The CDR3 runs 14 residues. As DNA, the CDR3 is TGTGCCAGCAGTTTAGGCCCACAGGGAATGGAGCAGTTCTTC. It yields the protein CASSLGPQGMEQFF.

This chain connects TRBV5-4 to TRBJ1-1; 8 positions match TRBD1. The CDR3 covers 14 residues. V trimming: 4 bases; J trimming: 5 bases; junction bases outside the gene matches: 7. In germline, CDR1 is SGHNT, CDR2 YYREEE (reference sequence). Written as DNA, the CDR3 is TGTGCCAGCAGCCCTTCGGACAGGGTAACTGAAGCTTTCTTT. This codes for CASSPSDRVTEAFF.

V is TRBV5-4 and J is TRBJ2-7, with TRBD1 matching 8 bases. This CDR3 comprises 13 residues. CDR1 and CDR2 (germline): SGHNT, YYREEE (reference sequence). J lost 6 bases, V lost 2 bases, and 4 bases had no gene match. The CDR3 bases are TGTGCCAGCAGCTTACCAGGGGGCGGCGAGCAGTACTTC. It translates to CASSLPGGGEQYF.

This clonotype occurred once. The rearrangement uses TRBV20-1 and TRBJ2-3; the match to TRBD2 covers 11 bases. The CDR3 runs to 13 residues. The trim removed 2 bases at V and 6 bases at J, leaving 1 base unmatched. The germline V gene has CDR1 DFQATT and CDR2 SNEGSKA (reference sequence). Here the CDR3 reads CSARPSGRDTQYF. In DNA form, the CDR3 reads TGCAGTGCTAGACCTAGCGGGAGGGATACGCAGTATTTT.

The genes are TRBV6-5 and TRBJ2-1, with unresolved D. Trimming took off 2 bases at V and 9 bases at J, with 5 bases between the two ends. The V gene's germline CDR1 is MNHEY and CDR2 SVGAGI. The CDR3 contains 11 residues. The CDR3 DNA is TGTGCCAGCAGTTACAAAACTGAGCAGTTCTTC. It codes for CASSYKTEQFF.

The chain recombines TRBV20-1 with TRBJ1-1; TRBD1 matches at 8 bases. The J segment lost 4 bases and the V segment lost 3 bases, leaving 19 bases of the junction unmatched. The CDR3 covers 18 residues. Germline CDR1 is DFQATT and CDR2 is SNEGSKA (reference sequence). CDR3 amino acids: CSASFRGLIQSSLTEAFF. The CDR3 region has the DNA TGCAGTGCTAGTTTCAGGGGGCTCATCCAGAGCTCCCTCACTGAAGCTTTCTTT.

CDR3 protein: CASSAHQAPYEQYF. DNA of the CDR3: TGTGCCAGCAGCGCCCACCAGGCTCCCTACGAGCAGTACTTC. The chain links TRBV5-6 to TRBJ2-7; no clear D gene. The V gene's germline CDR1 is SGHDT and CDR2 YYEEEE. Deletions cut 4 bases from V and 2 bases from J, with 13 bases between. This CDR3 is 14 amino acids long.

The J gene is TRBJ2-7, the V gene TRBV3-1, with 8 bases identical to TRBD2. V lost 2 bases to trimming and J lost 7 bases; unmatched junction nucleotides: 10. The germline CDR1 and CDR2 sequences are LGHDT and YNNKEL (reference sequence). The CDR3 is 15 amino acids. As DNA, the CDR3 is TGTGCCAGCAGCCAATCGGGACTAGGACTTTGGGAGCAGTACTTC. Translating gives CASSQSGLGLWEQYF.

The CDR3 is CASSLGGSYNLETQYF. CDR3 DNA: TGTGCCAGCAGTTTAGGCGGGAGCTACAACTTGGAGACCCAGTACTTC. The chain recombines TRBV28 with TRBJ2-5; 7 bases map to TRBD2. The CDR3 spans 16 residues. The germline V gene has CDR1 MDHEN and CDR2 SYDVKM. With V trimmed by 2 bases and J by 5 bases, 11 bases remained unmatched. The complete variable domain, with remaining parts taken from reference TRBV28 and TRBJ2-5, reads DVKVTQSSRYLVKRTGEKVFLECVQDMDHENMFWYRQDPGLGLRLIYFSYDVKMKEKGDIPEGYSVSREKKERFSLILESASTNQTSMYLCASSLGGSYNLETQYFGPGTRLLVL.

The chain recombines TRBV18 with TRBJ2-1, with D maybe TRBD2 (5 bases). The V gene's germline CDR1 is KGHSH and CDR2 LQKENI. The CDR3 totals 13 residues. V was cut by 3 bases and J by 7 bases, with 10 bases left in between. CDR3 residues: CASSPTRFNEQFF. The CDR3 region has the DNA TGTGCCAGCTCACCTACTAGATTTAATGAGCAGTTCTTC.

The chain recombines TRBV20-1 with TRBJ2-7; D is possibly TRBD1 or TRBD2 (5 bases each). The V gene's germline CDR1 is DFQATT and CDR2 SNEGSKA (reference sequence). The V end was cut by 6 bases, the J end by 5 bases, with 17 bases between. The CDR3 totals 13 residues. This chain's CDR3 is CSAWGPPRNEQYF. The CDR3 DNA sequence: TGCAGTGCCTGGGGACCCCCGAGGAACGAGCAGTACTTC.